Listed here are 4 T cell receptor beta chains from one sample, sequenced in a study of blood T cells in healthy people across ages. It was with a sample-barcoded 5' primer and a J-beta primer mix that a second PCR of roughly 7 to 12 cycles was run. TCRdb reprocessed the 5' RACE reads via MiXCR and lists one record per CDR3 protein. This table holds 650,000 to 800,000 distinct CDR3 sequences, more than 40% found once. Sequencing was carried out using blood. The receptors stem from a man aged 60 to 75 in good health.

This sequence joins TRBV7-3 and TRBJ2-3; TRBD2 matches at 12 bases. This CDR3 spans 14 amino acids. Germline trimming cut 5 bases from V and 9 bases from J; bases unmatched to any gene: 6. The V gene's germline CDR1 is SGHTA and CDR2 FQGTGA. The CDR3 DNA is TGTGCCAGCAGCCCTAGCGGGGGGGCCGGAACGCAGTATTTT. Translating gives CASSPSGGAGTQYF.

This rearrangement joins TRBV9 to TRBJ2-5, with 7 bases fitting TRBD1. Germline lookup yields CDR1 SGDLS and CDR2 YYNGEE. Trimming cost V 3 bases and J 4 bases; bases outside gene matches: 3. The CDR3 length is 13 residues. The CDR3 DNA reads TGTGCCAGCAGCGGATCAGGGGGAGAGACCCAGTACTTC. As protein: CASSGSGGETQYF. Variable domain in full (rest from reference TRBV9 and TRBJ2-5): DSGVTQTPKHLITATGQRVTLRCSPRSGDLSVYWYQQSLDQGLQFLIQYYNGEERAKGNILERFSAQQFPDLHSELNLSSLELGDSALYFCASSGSGGETQYFGPGTRLLVL.

The chain is built from TRBV7-2 and TRBJ2-5; D unclear. Germline-derived CDR1 and CDR2 are SGHTA and FQGNSA. V was trimmed by 4 bases and J by 3 bases, leaving 9 bases between them. The CDR3 runs 13 residues. The CDR3 is CASSSGMEETQYF. The CDR3, as DNA: TGTGCCAGCAGCTCTGGCATGGAAGAGACCCAGTACTTC. Full variable domain (outside the CDR3, taken from reference TRBV7-2 and TRBJ2-5): GAGVSQSPSNKVTEKGKDVELRCDPISGHTALYWYRQSLGQGLEFLIYFQGNSAPDKSGLPSDRFSAERTGGSVSTLTIQRTQQEDSAVYLCASSSGMEETQYFGPGTRLLVL.

This clonotype showed up just a few times. The chain uses TRBV13 and TRBJ1-4; D possibly corresponds to TRBD1 (5 bases). V shed 3 bases and J shed 0 bases, with 11 bases lying between them. This CDR3 is built from 16 residues. Germline-derived CDR1 and CDR2 are PRHDT and FYEKMQ (reference sequence). The CDR3 here is CASSLGGWATNEKLFF. The CDR3 bases are TGTGCCAGCAGCTTGGGGGGATGGGCAACTAATGAAAAACTGTTTTTT.